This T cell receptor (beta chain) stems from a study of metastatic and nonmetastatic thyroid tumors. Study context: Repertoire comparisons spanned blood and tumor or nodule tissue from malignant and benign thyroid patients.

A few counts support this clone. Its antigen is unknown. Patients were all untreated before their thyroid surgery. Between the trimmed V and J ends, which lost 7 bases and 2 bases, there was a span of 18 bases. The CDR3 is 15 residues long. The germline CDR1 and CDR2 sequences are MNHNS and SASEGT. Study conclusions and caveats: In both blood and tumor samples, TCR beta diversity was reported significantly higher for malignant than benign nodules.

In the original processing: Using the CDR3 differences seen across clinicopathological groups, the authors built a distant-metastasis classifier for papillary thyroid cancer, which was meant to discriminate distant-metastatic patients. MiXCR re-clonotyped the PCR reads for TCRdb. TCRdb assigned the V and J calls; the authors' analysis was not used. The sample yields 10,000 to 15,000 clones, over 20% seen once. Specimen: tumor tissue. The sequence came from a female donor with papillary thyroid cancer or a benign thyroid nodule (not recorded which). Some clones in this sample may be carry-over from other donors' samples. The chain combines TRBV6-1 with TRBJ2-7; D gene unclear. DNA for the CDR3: TGTGCCAGCAAAGAATCCCACGGAGTCGCCTACGAGCAGTACTTC. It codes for CASKESHGVAYEQYF.